Below are 17 T cell receptor beta chains sequenced from a single sample in a study of beta chain features in type 1 diabetes. Of the isolated RNA, all was reverse transcribed, and so the sequenced material was expressed TCRB transcripts. The assay was immunoSEQ multiplex PCR, and TCRdb's table has in-frame clones only and misses some. Altogether around 500,000 clones are present, roughly 30% being singletons, with the ten largest covering 0.065%. Sequencing used naive CD4+ T cells from blood. These receptor sequences come from a man younger than 30 in good health.

This clone has a handful of counts. The gene calls are TRBV18 and TRBJ2-7; 8 bases align to TRBD2. This CDR3 contains 14 residues. CDR1 and CDR2 (germline): KGHSH, LQKENI. The V gene end was trimmed by 1 base and the J gene end by 7 bases; junction bases not matched to a gene: 6. CDR3 region: CASSPLAGPLEQYF. CDR3 sequence (DNA): TGTGCCAGCTCACCACTAGCGGGACCTCTAGAGCAGTACTTC.

This clone was counted only a few times. The chain links TRBV7-9 to TRBJ2-7; TRBD2 matches 10 bases. The CDR3 is 15 residues long. From germline, CDR1 is SEHNR and CDR2 FQNEAQ (reference sequence). Losses at the gene ends were 4 bases for V and 2 bases for J; bases not matched to a gene: 5. The CDR3 DNA is TGTGCCAGCAGCTCACTAGCGGGGACTACCTACGAGCAGTACTTC. Translating gives CASSSLAGTTYEQYF.

There are a few counts of this clone. The chain uses TRBV7-2 and TRBJ2-7, with 11 bases identical to TRBD2. Germline assignment: CDR1 SGHTA and CDR2 FQGNSA. The CDR3 consists of 15 residues. The V segment lost 2 bases and the J segment 6 bases; nucleotides outside the gene matches: 6. CDR3 sequence reads: CASSLSSGRSREQYF. In DNA form, the CDR3 reads TGTGCCAGCAGCTTATCTAGCGGGAGGTCCCGCGAGCAGTACTTC.

There are a few counts of this clone. The gene calls are TRBV30 and TRBJ2-7, with D uncertain. Germline V gives CDR1 GTSNPN, CDR2 SVGIG (reference sequence). The CDR3 length is 11 residues. V was shortened by 1 base and J by 6 bases, with 7 bases between the two germline ends. CDR3 sequence reads: CAWSALVEQYF. The CDR3 DNA follows: TGTGCCTGGAGTGCCCTCGTCGAGCAGTACTTC.

The V and J genes are TRBV29-1 and TRBJ2-3; D gene unclear. The germline V gene encodes CDR1 SQVTM and CDR2 ANQGSEA. Deletions cut 3 bases from V and 4 bases from J, with 14 bases between. The CDR3 sequence is 14 residues long. The CDR3 sequence: CSVDFTVRADTQYF. As DNA, the CDR3 is TGCAGCGTTGATTTTACAGTTCGAGCAGATACGCAGTATTTT.

This clone was counted only a few times. V is TRBV30 and J is TRBJ2-7; D is ambiguous. Germline V gene lookup returns CDR1 GTSNPN and CDR2 SVGIG (reference sequence). The CDR3 covers 12 residues. V was trimmed by 4 bases and J by 6 bases, leaving 13 bases between them. CDR3 sequence reads: CAWTRPGPEQYF. CDR3 DNA sequence: TGTGCCTGGACCCGTCCGGGCCCCGAGCAGTACTTC.

This clone was seen more than once but under ten times. The rearrangement links TRBV18 to TRBJ2-3; 10 nucleotides match TRBD1. Germline V gives CDR1 KGHSH, CDR2 LQKENI. Trimming at V came to 4 bases and at J to 3 bases, leaving 4 bases not matched to a gene. This CDR3 contains 15 residues. The CDR3 spells CASSLRDRGTDTQYF. CDR3 DNA sequence: TGTGCCAGCTCACTCCGGGACAGGGGAACAGATACGCAGTATTTT.

This clone appeared once. At the DNA level, this CDR3 is encoded by other sequences in the same sample as well. The V and J genes are TRBV7-2 and TRBJ1-1, with 8 positions matching TRBD1. This CDR3 has 13 amino acids. Trimming cost V 2 bases and J 5 bases; bases outside gene matches: 1. Per germline, CDR1 SGHTA and CDR2 FQGNSA. The CDR3 loop reads CASSLTGGTEAFF. CDR3 sequence (DNA): TGTGCCAGCAGCTTAACAGGGGGGACTGAAGCTTTCTTT.

This clone was detected only a few times. The chain has TRBV29-1 and TRBJ1-4; 8 bases fit TRBD1. With V trimmed by 5 bases and J by 7 bases, 3 bases remained unmatched. Germline assignment: CDR1 SQVTM and CDR2 ANQGSEA. The CDR3 contains 12 residues. CDR3 in amino acids: CSVTGGGEKLFF. CDR3 in DNA: TGCAGCGTTACAGGGGGAGGTGAAAAACTGTTTTTT.

This clone has only a few counts. V and J are TRBV13 and TRBJ2-1; possibly TRBD2 for D (5 bases). The CDR3 runs 14 residues. CDR1 PRHDT and CDR2 FYEKMQ come from the germline V gene (reference sequence). Trimming left V 7 bases short and J 7 bases short, with 17 bases between. The CDR3 nucleotides read TGTGCCAGCACCCGGCTGCTAGCCCTTAATGAGCAGTTCTTC. This translates into CASTRLLALNEQFF.

CDR3 sequence: CASSKTALLAKNIQYF. CDR3 bases: TGTGCCAGCAGCAAAACAGCACTTCTAGCCAAAAACATTCAGTACTTC. The genes are TRBV5-6 and TRBJ2-4; D gene ambiguous. V was pared by 4 bases and J by 0 bases, with 14 bases between. Germline CDR1 reads SGHDT; CDR2 reads YYEEEE. The CDR3 length is 16 residues.

The chain has TRBV29-1 and TRBJ1-1; D possibly corresponds to TRBD1 (5 bases). There are 13 residues in the CDR3. CDR1 is SQVTM, CDR2 ANQGSEA, per germline. V was clipped by 1 base and J by 3 bases, with 9 bases between them. The CDR3 sequence: CSVEAGTDTEAFF. CDR3 bases: TGCAGCGTTGAAGCCGGGACGGACACTGAAGCTTTCTTT.

This clone showed up just a few times. The chain links TRBV30 to TRBJ2-3, with D maybe TRBD1 (6 bases). CDR1 and CDR2 (germline): GTSNPN, SVGIG (reference sequence). The CDR3 length is 15 residues. With 1 base removed from V and 1 base from J, the gap between germline ends came to 12 bases. The chain's CDR3 is CAWSARGSGTDTQYF. Written as DNA, the CDR3 is TGTGCCTGGAGTGCGAGGGGGAGTGGCACAGATACGCAGTATTTT.

This chain links TRBV7-9 with TRBJ2-1, with TRBD2 identical over 12 bases. V dropped 5 bases and J dropped 0; count of bases not matched to a gene: 8. Germline CDR1 reads SEHNR; CDR2 reads FQNEAQ (reference sequence). The CDR3 sequence is 18 residues long. The CDR3 sequence: CASSLRLAGDLSYNEQFF. DNA of the CDR3: TGTGCCAGCAGCCTCCGACTAGCGGGAGACCTCTCCTACAATGAGCAGTTCTTC.

CDR3 in DNA: TGCAGCGTTGAAAGGGGTGGAAGCTACGAGCAGTACTTC. Amino acid sequence: CSVERGGSYEQYF. This chain uses TRBV29-1 with TRBJ2-7, with D possibly being TRBD1 (5 bases). V lost 2 bases and J 3 bases, leaving 11 bases between the germline ends. Per germline, CDR1 SQVTM and CDR2 ANQGSEA. This CDR3 has 13 amino acids.

This chain uses TRBV30 with TRBJ2-1; 10 bases match TRBD2. The trim removed 2 bases at V and 8 bases at J, leaving 9 bases unmatched. In germline, CDR1 is GTSNPN, CDR2 SVGIG (reference sequence). The CDR3 spans 15 residues. For the CDR3, the DNA is TGTGCCTGGAGTCGGGGAGCGGGAGGGCCCGATGAGCAGTTCTTC. Its protein is CAWSRGAGGPDEQFF.

This clone has a handful of counts. J is TRBJ1-1 and V is TRBV30; D is unclear. The germline V gene encodes CDR1 GTSNPN and CDR2 SVGIG (reference sequence). The CDR3 loop spans 13 amino acids. The V end lost 3 bases, the J end lost 0 bases, and 8 bases lay between the germline ends. CDR3 protein: CAWSLGVNTEAFF. Written as DNA, the CDR3 is TGTGCCTGGAGCCTGGGTGTGAACACTGAAGCTTTCTTT. The whole variable domain, remainder taken from reference TRBV30 and TRBJ1-1, is SQTIHQWPATLVQPVGSPLSLECTVEGTSNPNLYWYRQAAGRGLQLLFYSVGIGQISSEVPQNLSASRPQDRQFILSSKKLLLSDSGFYLCAWSLGVNTEAFFGQGTRLTVV.